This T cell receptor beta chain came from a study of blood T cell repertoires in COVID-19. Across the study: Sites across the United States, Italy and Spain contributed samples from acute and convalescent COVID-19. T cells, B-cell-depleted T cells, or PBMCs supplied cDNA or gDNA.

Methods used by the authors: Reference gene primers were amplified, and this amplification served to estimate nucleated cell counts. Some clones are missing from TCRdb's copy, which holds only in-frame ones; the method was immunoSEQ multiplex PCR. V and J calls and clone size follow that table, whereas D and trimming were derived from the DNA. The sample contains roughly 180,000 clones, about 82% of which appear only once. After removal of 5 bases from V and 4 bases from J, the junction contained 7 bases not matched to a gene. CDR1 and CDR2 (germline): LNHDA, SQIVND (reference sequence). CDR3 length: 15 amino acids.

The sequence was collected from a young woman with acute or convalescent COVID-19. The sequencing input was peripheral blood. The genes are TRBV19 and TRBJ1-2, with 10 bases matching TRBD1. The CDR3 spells CASSGRQGASYGYTF. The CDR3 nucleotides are TGTGCCAGTAGTGGACGACAGGGGGCGAGCTATGGCTACACCTTC.